The TCR beta chain described here comes from a study of blood T cells in healthy people across ages. Study information: T cells yielded about one barcoded beta molecule per two cells through template switching. Whole-study findings and limits: Naive T cell percentage by flow cytometry tracked strongly with beta diversity.

With respect to this clonotype: The antigen remains undetermined.

Using a J-beta primer mix together with a sample-barcoded 5' primer, a second PCR was run for roughly 7 to 12 cycles. TCRdb used MiXCR to reprocess the 5' RACE reads, holding one entry per CDR3 protein. This table holds 760,000 or so distinct CDR3 sequences, around 25% found once. CDR3 length: 14 residues. Germline loops: CDR1 MDHEN, CDR2 SYDVKM. Losses at the gene ends were 4 bases for V and 5 bases for J; bases not matched to a gene: 2. These same records also appear under a second study, on T cells of mothers and their children. That report adds: A few healthy Caucasian mothers, along with their six children, served as the donors. The study obtained over 8 million TCR beta CDR3 reads per mother and 3 million to 3.5 million per child.

Sample: blood. V and J are TRBV28 and TRBJ1-1; 12 bases fit TRBD1. This clonotype was obtained from a boy aged 5-17 years in good health. CDR3 sequence: CASSWDRGHTEAFF. CDR3 sequence (DNA): TGTGCCAGCAGTTGGGACAGGGGGCATACTGAAGCTTTCTTT.